The T cell receptor beta chain under discussion was sequenced for a study of low-dose radiotherapy and immunotherapy resistance in tumors. Study-wide background: Administration of intravenous cyclophosphamide at 200 mg/m2 took place every two weeks, one day before radiation and immunotherapy. Aspirin was administered orally at 300 mg daily for four cycles, commencing on cycle 1 day 1.

Time point indicated: before trial treatment. TRAV- and TRBV-specific primers were used for first-strand cDNA, which covered alpha and beta chains. It was with a constant-region primer and a V-primer adapter that TCRs were amplified over 20 PCR cycles. TCRdb analysed the reads with MiXCR anew, one entry per CDR3 protein. The sample has tens of thousands of distinct CDR3 sequences, less than 25% seen once. In this sample, this clonotype turned up many times. This CDR3 has 12 amino acids. V was pared by 10 bases and J by 3 bases, with 6 bases of the junction left unmatched. Looked up from germline, CDR1 is MNHEY and CDR2 is SVGAGI.

The chain recombines TRBV6-5 with TRBJ2-7, with 7 bases matching TRBD2. The receptor comes from a male donor with prostate cancer. The sequencing used PBMCs, collected before treatment. CDR3 in DNA: TGTGCCACTCACTCGGGGGGCTACGAGCAGTACTTC. Its translation is CATHSGGYEQYF.